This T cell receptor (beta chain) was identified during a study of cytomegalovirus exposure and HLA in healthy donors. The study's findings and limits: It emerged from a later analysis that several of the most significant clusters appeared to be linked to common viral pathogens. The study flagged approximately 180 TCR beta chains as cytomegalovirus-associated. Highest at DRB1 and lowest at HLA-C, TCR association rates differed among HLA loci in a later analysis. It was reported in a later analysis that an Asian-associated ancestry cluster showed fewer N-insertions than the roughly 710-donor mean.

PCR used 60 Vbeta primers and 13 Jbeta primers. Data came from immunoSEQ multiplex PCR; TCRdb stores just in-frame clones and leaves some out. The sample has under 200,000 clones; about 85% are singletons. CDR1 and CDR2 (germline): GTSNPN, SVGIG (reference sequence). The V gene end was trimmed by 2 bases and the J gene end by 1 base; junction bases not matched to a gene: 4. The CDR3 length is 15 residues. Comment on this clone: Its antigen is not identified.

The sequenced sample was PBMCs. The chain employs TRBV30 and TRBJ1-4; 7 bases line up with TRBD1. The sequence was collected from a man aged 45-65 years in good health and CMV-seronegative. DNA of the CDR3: TGTGCCTGGAGTCACAGGGGCTTAACTAATGAAAAACTGTTTTTT. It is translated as CAWSHRGLTNEKLFF.